This T cell receptor (beta chain) was profiled in a study of T cell responses to AZD1222 COVID-19 vaccine. Study-level points and caveats: The donor cohort was predominantly white British with a female majority, and clonal diversity may have been underestimated. All repertoire sampling was performed exclusively after the peak T cell response. There were vaccine-associated CD4 TCRs across spike, dominant at 160-218 and 743-854.

Details on this clone: Its specificity is unknown.

Produced via immunoSEQ multiplex PCR; TCRdb's table is partial and in-frame only. Of 100,000 to 150,000 clones in the sample, roughly 90% were seen once. CDR1 is KGHSH and CDR2 is LQKENI in the germline V gene. V dropped 1 base and J dropped 1; count of bases not matched to a gene: 5. The CDR3 contains 18 residues. The input for sequencing was peripheral blood, taken on day 0 of AZD1222 vaccination. The clonotype originates from an adult in good health. The chain combines TRBV18 with TRBJ2-2; 11 bases match TRBD2. The CDR3 is CASSPLFTSGRNTGELFF. CDR3 DNA: TGTGCCAGCTCACCACTGTTTACTAGCGGGAGGAACACCGGGGAGCTGTTTTTT.